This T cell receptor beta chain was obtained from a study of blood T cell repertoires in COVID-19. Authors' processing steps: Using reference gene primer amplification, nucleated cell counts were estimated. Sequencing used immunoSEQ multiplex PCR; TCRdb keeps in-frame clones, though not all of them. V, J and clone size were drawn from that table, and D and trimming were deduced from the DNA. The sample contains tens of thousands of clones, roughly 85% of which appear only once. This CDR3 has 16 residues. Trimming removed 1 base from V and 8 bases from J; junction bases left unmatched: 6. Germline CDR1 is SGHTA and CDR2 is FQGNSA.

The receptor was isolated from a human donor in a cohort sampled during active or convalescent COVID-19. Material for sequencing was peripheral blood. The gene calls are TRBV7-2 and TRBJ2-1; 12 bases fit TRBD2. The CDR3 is CASSLESGLAGHEQFF. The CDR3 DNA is TGTGCCAGCAGCTTAGAGTCGGGACTAGCGGGCCATGAGCAGTTCTTC.